This entry describes one T cell receptor beta chain. In the study's own analysis: Reference gene primer amplification in the assay estimated nucleated cell counts. Using immunoSEQ multiplex PCR, the repertoire was profiled, and TCRdb retains in-frame clones only, with some absent. V and J calls plus clone size are reproduced from that table; the DNA served to infer D and trimming. Among 200,000 or so clones listed, about 82% were seen once. CDR1 and CDR2 (germline): MNHEY, SVGAGI. Trimming took 3 bases from V and 6 from J, leaving 17 bases between them. The length of the CDR3 is 15 residues. This record belongs to a study of blood T cell repertoires in COVID-19. Study context: The study drew acute and convalescent COVID-19 samples from the United States, Italy and Spain.

This chain uses TRBV6-5 with TRBJ1-2, with D uncertain. This receptor was taken from an elderly woman with acute or convalescent COVID-19. The sequenced sample consisted of peripheral blood. The CDR3 bases are TGTGCCAGCAGTTATACCGTTGGAGGGAGGGATGGCTACACCTTC. As protein: CASSYTVGGRDGYTF.